The rows below give T cell receptor beta chains drawn from one sample of a study of T cell responses to AZD1222 COVID-19 vaccine. Assay: immunoSEQ multiplex PCR; the TCRdb copy retains only in-frame clones and omits some. The sample has approximately 80,000 clones, about 87% seen once; the top ten hold approximately 5.4%. The sample in question was peripheral blood, obtained on day 0 of AZD1222 vaccination. These receptors were collected from an adult in good health. Each CDR3 is given with its conserved first and last residue. The D gene is left open where the match is weak. Size is stated for part of the rows, as once, few or many counts, or as a class when the clone is expanded.

D | J | size | V | DNA | CDR3
TRBD1 | TRBJ1-2 | - | TRBV30 | TGTGCCTGGAGTGGACTGATTTCGACAGGGGGCATTTATAACTATGGCTACACCTTC | CAWSGLISTGGIYNYGYTF
- | TRBJ2-3 | - | TRBV3-1/TRBV3-2 | TGTGCCAGCAGCCAAGGGCAAGGGTGGAGCACAGATACGCAGTATTTT | CASSQGQGWSTDTQYF
- | TRBJ1-6 | - | TRBV7-2 | TGTGCCAGCAGCTTAAATTTTGGGAATTCACCCCTCCACTTT | CASSLNFGNSPLHF
TRBD1 | TRBJ2-7 | - | TRBV11-1 | TGTGCCAGCAGCTCACCCCGGGACAGGGTCGACTACGAGCAGTACTTC | CASSSPRDRVDYEQYF
- | TRBJ1-2 | - | TRBV12-3/TRBV12-4 | TGTGCCAGCAGTTCGACAGGCTGGGATGGCTACACCTTC | CASSSTGWDGYTF
- | TRBJ1-2 | - | TRBV12-3/TRBV12-4 | TGTGCCAGCAGTGTGCAAGGCTATGGCTACACCTTC | CASSVQGYGYTF
- | TRBJ1-2 | - | TRBV6-6 | TGTGCCAGCAGTTACTTAGCTTATGGCTACACCTTC | CASSYLAYGYTF
TRBD1 | TRBJ1-6 | - | TRBV7-2 | TGTGCCAGCAGCTTGACAGGGGAGAATTCACCCCTCCACTTT | CASSLTGENSPLHF
- | TRBJ1-6 | - | TRBV2 | TGTGCCAGCAGTGGTGGACAGCTATATAATTCACCCCTCCACTTT | CASSGGQLYNSPLHF
TRBD1 | TRBJ2-3 | - | TRBV19 | TGTGCCAGTAAGAGACAGGGGGCCGGATACGGCACAGATACGCAGTATTTT | CASKRQGAGYGTDTQYF
TRBD1 | TRBJ1-1 | - | TRBV19 | TGTGCCAGCAGGGACAGGATGAACACTGAAGCTTTCTTT | CASRDRMNTEAFF
TRBD1 | TRBJ2-1 | - | TRBV7-9 | TGTGCCAGCAGCGGGGACAGAACCTACAATGAGCAGTTCTTC | CASSGDRTYNEQFF
- | TRBJ1-2 | once | TRBV13 | TGTGCCAGCAGGGGAGGTCCCGGGGACTACACCTTC | CASRGGPGDYTF
TRBD2 | TRBJ2-7 | - | TRBV7-2 | TGTGCCAGCAGCTTCGGGGGGTGGACCTACGAGCAGTACTTC | CASSFGGWTYEQYF
TRBD2 | TRBJ2-3 | - | TRBV7-2 | TGTGCCAGCAGCTTACCTCCTAGCGGGGAGAGCACAGATACGCAGTATTTT | CASSLPPSGESTDTQYF
- | TRBJ1-2 | - | TRBV27 | TGTGCCAGCAGTTTATCGGGTACAGGGAAGGGCTATGGCTACACCTTC | CASSLSGTGKGYGYTF
- | TRBJ2-5 | - | TRBV5-5 | TGTGCCAGCAGCTTGGAACAGGCAATAGAGACCCAGTACTTC | CASSLEQAIETQYF
- | TRBJ1-5 | - | TRBV19 | TGTGCCAGTAGTATCGAGGGCCACCAGCCCCAGCATTTT | CASSIEGHQPQHF
- | TRBJ1-5 | - | TRBV7-2 | TGTGCCAGCAGCACAAGCAATCAGCCCCAGCATTTT | CASSTSNQPQHF
- | TRBJ1-6 | - | TRBV6-5 | TGTGCCAGCAGTTTGGCCAGCTTGAGGTCACCCCTCCACTTT | CASSLASLRSPLHF
TRBD2 | TRBJ2-7 | once | TRBV6-6 | TGTGCCAGCAGCAGGACTAGCGGGGGGGTAGCCTACGAGCAGTACTTC | CASSRTSGGVAYEQYF
TRBD1 | TRBJ2-5 | - | TRBV30 | TGTGCCTGGAGCAACTCCGACAGGGGGCAAGAGACCCAGTACTTC | CAWSNSDRGQETQYF
- | TRBJ1-6 | - | TRBV11-3 | TGTGCCAGCAGCTCGGGACGGAGTAATTCACCCCTCCACTTT | CASSSGRSNSPLHF
- | TRBJ1-4 | - | TRBV23-1 | TGCGCCAGCGCCTGGGAGGGACGGATGGAAAAACTGTTTTTT | CASAWEGRMEKLFF
- | TRBJ1-5 | few | TRBV3-1/TRBV3-2 | TGTGCCAGCAGCCAAGGATCAGGGCAGCCCCAGCATTTT | CASSQGSGQPQHF
- | TRBJ1-1 | - | TRBV12-3/TRBV12-4 | TGTGCCAGCAGTTTCGGAGGGGAAGCTTTCTTT | CASSFGGEAFF
- | TRBJ1-2 | once | TRBV18 | TGTGCCAGCTCATTGCAGACCCTTAACTATGGCTACACCTTC | CASSLQTLNYGYTF
- | TRBJ2-6 | - | TRBV19 | TGTGCCAGTAGTATTGCAGACGGCCGATCTGGGGCCAACGTCCTGACTTTC | CASSIADGRSGANVLTF
- | TRBJ2-1 | - | TRBV2 | TGTGCCAGCAGTGTTAACCCGGCGGGGCCCGCGTTCTTC | CASSVNPAGPAFF
- | TRBJ1-4 | - | TRBV19 | TGTGCCAGTAGTATCCGCAGGTCGTTTAATGAAAAACTGTTTTTT | CASSIRRSFNEKLFF
- | TRBJ1-2 | - | TRBV7-2 | TGTGCCAGCAGCATCCCGGGGAGCTATGGCTACACCTTC | CASSIPGSYGYTF
TRBD1 | TRBJ1-2 | - | TRBV7-8 | TGTGCCAGCAGCTTAGGGACAGGGGGACCTCCTAACTATGGCTACACCTTC | CASSLGTGGPPNYGYTF
- | TRBJ1-1 | - | TRBV18 | TGTGCCAGCTCACCAATCGAGGGTGCAGAAGCTTTCTTT | CASSPIEGAEAFF
- | TRBJ2-5 | - | TRBV21-1 | TGTGCCAGCAGCCCATCCCCCCGGGACGGCCAAGAGACCCAGTACTTC | CASSPSPRDGQETQYF
- | TRBJ1-1 | - | TRBV5-1 | TGCGCCAGCAGCTTCAGAACCATGAACACTGAAGCTTTCTTT | CASSFRTMNTEAFF
TRBD1 | TRBJ1-1 | - | TRBV3-1/TRBV3-2 | TGTGCCAGCAGCTACAGGGGGTTCCTGAACACTGAAGCTTTCTTT | CASSYRGFLNTEAFF
TRBD2 | TRBJ2-5 | few | TRBV29-1 | TGCAGCGTTGAGCCGCAGCGGGGGCCGAAGACCCAGTACTTC | CSVEPQRGPKTQYF
- | TRBJ1-6 | - | TRBV19 | TGTGCCAGTAGCCCAGGGTTGCGGGGAAGCCTCCCCCTCCACTTT | CASSPGLRGSLPLHF
TRBD1 | TRBJ1-5 | few | TRBV5-8 | TGTGCCAGCAGCTTTGGACAGGGTATTGGCAATCAGCCCCAGCATTTT | CASSFGQGIGNQPQHF
- | TRBJ1-2 | - | TRBV6-5 | TGTGCCAGCTCCAGCGTAGGGAACTATGGCTACACCTTC | CASSSVGNYGYTF
TRBD2 | TRBJ2-7 | - | TRBV19 | TGTGCCAGTAGTATAGGTCCCAGGGAGGGGTCCTACGAGCAGTACTTC | CASSIGPREGSYEQYF
TRBD1 | TRBJ2-7 | - | TRBV19 | TGTGCCAGTAGTCCGGGGACAGGAGTCTCCTACGAGCAGTACTTC | CASSPGTGVSYEQYF